Listed below are T cell receptor beta chains from one sample, sequenced in a study. TCRdb re-called the 5' RACE reads with MiXCR, one entry per CDR3 protein. The top ten hold over 2.5% of the sample, which has 55,000 to 80,000 distinct CDR3 sequences, approximately 23% seen once. Sequenced material: memory CD4+ T cells sorted from a lymph node. All receptors derive from a female donor with breast cancer. The CDR3 runs from the conserved cysteine through the conserved F or W. Each record gives: clone size, J gene, D gene, V gene, CDR3 DNA, CDR3 protein. A D gene is named only where the DNA matches it firmly. The listing skips clone size in some rows; elsewhere it reads once, few, many or a size class.

>many|TRBJ1-1|NA|TRBV5-1
TGCGCCAGCAGTGGCAGGATGAACACTGAAGCTTTCTTT
CASSGRMNTEAFF
>NA|TRBJ1-5|NA|TRBV6-2/TRBV6-3
TGTGCCAGCAGAATTATCCGGGGAAAAAAAGATCAGCCCCAGCATTTT
CASRIIRGKKDQPQHF
>few|TRBJ2-5|TRBD1|TRBV6-5
TGTGCCAGCAGTTCTCCGACAGGCGGAAACAGGGGAGAGACCCAGTACTTC
CASSSPTGGNRGETQYF
>NA|TRBJ2-1|TRBD1|TRBV29-1
TGCAGCGTTGGGGGACAGGGGGCGGAAAATGAGCAGTTCTTC
CSVGGQGAENEQFF
>many|TRBJ1-1|NA|TRBV7-2
TGTGCCAGCAGCTTGGGAGTGAATGAAGCTTTCTTT
CASSLGVNEAFF
>NA|TRBJ2-1|TRBD2|TRBV7-9
TGTGCCAGCACCATTAGCGGGAGTAGTAATGAGCAGTTCTTC
CASTISGSSNEQFF
>NA|TRBJ2-7|TRBD2|TRBV5-1
TGCGCCAGCAGCTTGGGGACTAGCGGGAGTACAGCCTACGAGCAGTACTTC
CASSLGTSGSTAYEQYF
>many|TRBJ2-7|TRBD1|TRBV24-1
TGTGCCACCAGTGAGACAGGGTACGAGCAGTACTTC
CATSETGYEQYF
>NA|TRBJ2-5|NA|TRBV20-1
TGCAGTGCTGGAGACCGTAGGGGTGGGGCCCAAGAGACCCAGTACTTC
CSAGDRRGGAQETQYF
>NA|TRBJ1-1|NA|TRBV5-1
TGCGCCAGCAGCTTGGCAGGGACACCACGAACAAGCACTGAAGCTTTCTTT
CASSLAGTPRTSTEAFF
>NA|TRBJ2-3|NA|TRBV11-3
TGTGACAGCAGCCATGAGGGGTATACGCAGTATTTT
CDSSHEGYTQYF
>NA|TRBJ2-1|NA|TRBV5-1
TGCGCCAGCAGTCCGCAGGGGGGGCATTTCCTACAGTTCTTC
CASSPQGGHFLQFF
>NA|TRBJ2-4|TRBD1|TRBV29-1
TGCAGCGTTGAAGGGACAGGGGGCGACGGCAAAAACATTCAGTACTTC
CSVEGTGGDGKNIQYF
>few|TRBJ1-1|NA|TRBV5-6
TGTGCCAGCAGCTTGGCCCTGGGGGCCTTGAACACTGAAGCTTTCTTT
CASSLALGALNTEAFF
>many|TRBJ2-7|NA|TRBV4-2
TGTGCCAGCAGCCTTGGAGACTACGAGCAGTACTTC
CASSLGDYEQYF
>few|TRBJ2-1|TRBD2|TRBV11-3
TGTGCCAGCAGCTCCCGGGGGGGCCACGGTGAGCAGTTCTTC
CASSSRGGHGEQFF
>many|TRBJ1-2|TRBD1|TRBV12-3/TRBV12-4
TGTGCCAGCAGCCTAGGATCGACAGGGAATGGCTACACCTTC
CASSLGSTGNGYTF
>NA|TRBJ1-3|TRBD1|TRBV12-3/TRBV12-4
TGTGCCAGCAGTTTCCTCGGGACAGGGGGAAACACCATATATTTT
CASSFLGTGGNTIYF
>few|TRBJ1-1|NA|TRBV7-6
TGTGCCAGCAGCTTCGAAGTGGACAGCGAAGCTTTCTTT
CASSFEVDSEAFF
>NA|TRBJ2-2|NA|TRBV7-8
TGTGCCAGCAGCTTAGCGGCGGGGTACGTCACCGTGGAGCTGTTTTTT
CASSLAAGYVTVELFF
>NA|TRBJ1-4|NA|TRBV30
TGTGCCTGGAGTGGGGGCCAGGGAGAACTGTTTTTT
CAWSGGQGELFF
>few|TRBJ1-2|TRBD1|TRBV27
TGTGCCAGCAAACTGACAGGGGGCAGTGGCTACACCTTC
CASKLTGGSGYTF